Listed below are T cell receptor beta chains from one sample, sequenced in a study of T cells in Graves' hyperthyroidism and ophthalmopathy. MiXCR was run by TCRdb on the multiplex PCR reads, yielding one entry per CDR3 protein. Among some 350,000 distinct CDR3 sequences listed, about an eighth were seen once. The sequencing input was blood. These receptors originate from a woman aged 40 to 50 with Graves' ophthalmopathy. The CDR3 runs from the conserved cysteine through the conserved F or W. D genes are given only for firm matches. The size of a clone is reported for some rows only, either as once, few or many, or as a class for expanded clones.

j_call,d_call,clone_size,v_call,cdr3_nt,cdr3_aa
TRBJ1-3,.,.,TRBV30,TGTGCCTGGAGTGTACCTGGGGCTGGAAACACCATATATTTT,CAWSVPGAGNTIYF
TRBJ2-7,.,.,TRBV29-1,TGCAGTGCTGCAGCGGCCTACGAGCAGTACTTC,CSAAAAYEQYF
TRBJ2-3,.,many,TRBV7-2,TGTGCCAGCAGCTTCCCAGGAAGCACAGATACGCAGTATTTT,CASSFPGSTDTQYF
TRBJ2-7,TRBD1,many,TRBV11-2,TGTGCCAGCAGCTCCTTGACAGGGGGCTATAATCCCTACGAGCAGTACTTC,CASSSLTGGYNPYEQYF
TRBJ2-7,.,many,TRBV10-3,TGTGCCATCAGTGCCCCGGGCCAGAGCCTGAACGAGCAGTACTTC,CAISAPGQSLNEQYF
TRBJ2-1,TRBD2,many,TRBV20-1,TGCAGTGCAAAGACTAGCGGGGACACCTACAATGAGCAGTTCTTC,CSAKTSGDTYNEQFF
TRBJ2-4,.,few,TRBV27,TGTGCCAGCAGTACACTAGCCAAAAACATTCAGTACTTC,CASSTLAKNIQYF
TRBJ1-1,.,many,TRBV24-1,TGTGCCACCAGAGAGTCTAACGTGGGTGAAGCTTTCTTT,CATRESNVGEAFF
TRBJ2-7,.,many,TRBV5-8,TGTGCCAGCAGCTTGAACAGGGCAGCCTACGAGCAGTACTTC,CASSLNRAAYEQYF
TRBJ1-1,.,many,TRBV27,TGTGCCAGCAGTTTACCAGGGCTGCCCGAAGCTTTCTTT,CASSLPGLPEAFF
TRBJ2-7,.,.,TRBV20-1,TGCAGTGCTACTTCACGAACGTCCTACGAGCAGTACTTC,CSATSRTSYEQYF
TRBJ1-2,TRBD1,.,TRBV6-1,TGTGCCAGCAGTGCAGACAGGGAAGTGGAGCTTGCCTTC,CASSADREVELAF
TRBJ2-1,TRBD2,many,TRBV6-1,TGTGCCAGCGCATCTAGCGGCTCCTACAATGAGCAGTTCTTC,CASASSGSYNEQFF
TRBJ2-4,.,many,TRBV2,TGTGCCAGCAGTGATGGATCGGTTATTCAGTACTTC,CASSDGSVIQYF
TRBJ2-1,.,many,TRBV9,TGTGCCAGCAGCCCCGAGGGCGGGTGGTCCTACAATGAGCAGTTCTTC,CASSPEGGWSYNEQFF
TRBJ2-7,.,.,TRBV29-1,TGCAGCGCCGAGCGGGGACACGAGCAGCACTTC,CSAERGHEQHF
TRBJ1-2,TRBD1,many,TRBV28,TGTGCCAGCAGTGCCAGGGGGTTCAGTGCCGGCTACACCTTC,CASSARGFSAGYTF
TRBJ2-4,.,few,TRBV28,TGTGCCAGCAGTTTAGGGTGGGGTATGGCCAAAAACATTCAGTACTTC,CASSLGWGMAKNIQYF
TRBJ2-5,.,.,TRBV7-9,TGTGCCAGCACCCTCTTTTTGGCACGGGGAGTTCCAGAGACCCAGTACTTC,CASTLFLARGVPETQYF
TRBJ1-6,.,few,TRBV7-9,TGTGCCAGCAGCCAGGACAACCGAAATAATTCACCCCTCCACTTT,CASSQDNRNNSPLHF
TRBJ2-7,.,many,TRBV3-1,TGTGCCAGCGGGTTAACAGGTTCCTACGAGCAGTACTTC,CASGLTGSYEQYF
TRBJ2-2,TRBD1,many,TRBV6-1,TGTGCCAGCAGTGACGACCGGGACAGGGGGAACACCGGGGAGCTGTTTTTT,CASSDDRDRGNTGELFF
TRBJ2-6,.,.,TRBV20-1,TGCAGTGCTCGGGCAGGGGAATACGGGGCCAACGTCCTGACTTTC,CSARAGEYGANVLTF